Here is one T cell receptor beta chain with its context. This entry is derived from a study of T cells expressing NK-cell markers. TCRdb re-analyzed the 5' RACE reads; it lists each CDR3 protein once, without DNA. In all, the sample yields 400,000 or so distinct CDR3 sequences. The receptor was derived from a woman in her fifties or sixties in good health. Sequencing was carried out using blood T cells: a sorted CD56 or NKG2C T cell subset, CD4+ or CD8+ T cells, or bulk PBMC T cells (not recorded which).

The CDR3 sequence: CASAEYTGELFF. The chain uses TRBV12-3 or TRBV12-4 and TRBJ2-2. CDR3 length: 12 amino acids.